This T cell receptor (beta chain) was observed in a study of blood T cell repertoires in COVID-19. Across the study: Samples of COVID-19 (acute and convalescent) were obtained from the United States, Italy and Spain. In each case, the material was cDNA or gDNA derived from T cells, B-cell-depleted T cells, or PBMCs.

Authors' data handling: Scientists estimated how many nucleated cells there were by amplifying reference gene primers. This table comes from immunoSEQ multiplex PCR, and its TCRdb copy is limited to in-frame clones, with some not included. Clone size and the V and J calls come from that table; the DNA yielded D and trimming. The table lists about 91,000 clones, roughly 85% of them singletons. The source material was peripheral blood. This TCR derives from a man between 65 and 79 years old with acute or convalescent COVID-19.

The CDR3, as DNA: TGTGCCAGCAGCCTAGAGGTTTCACCCCTCCACTTT. Encoded protein: CASSLEVSPLHF. This rearrangement joins TRBV12-3 or TRBV12-4 to TRBJ1-6; D is unresolved. V gave up 6 bases and J gave up 9 bases, with 9 bases separating them. This CDR3 is 12 amino acids long.